These 10 T cell receptor beta chains were all obtained from the same sample, sequenced in a study of T cells expressing NK-cell markers. TCRdb reprocessed the 5' RACE reads and stores each CDR3 protein as one record, lacking DNA. The listing contains a few hundred thousand distinct CDR3 sequences. Sequences were obtained from blood T cells: a sorted CD56 or NKG2C T cell subset, CD4+ or CD8+ T cells, or bulk PBMC T cells (not recorded which). Source of these receptors: a man aged 18-70 years in good health.

This chain links TRBV4-1 with TRBJ2-3; TCRdb returns TRBD1, unconfirmable since there is no DNA. The germline gives CDR1 MGHRA, CDR2 YSYEKL. The CDR3 is 17 residues long. The CDR3 region is CASSLSGTGGATDTQYF.

V gene TRBV5-1 combines with J gene TRBJ2-1; TCRdb designates TRBD1, a call that cannot be tested without DNA. This CDR3 contains 15 residues. Germline CDR1 and CDR2: SGHRS and YFSETQ. This CDR3 reads CASSLLAGVDNEQFF.

The chain employs TRBV6-2 or TRBV6-3 and TRBJ2-7. Germline V gene sequence: CDR1 MNHEY, CDR2 SVGEGT. The CDR3 is 12 residues long. CDR3 protein: CASRDSHYEQYF.

The rearrangement uses TRBV11-2 and TRBJ2-7; TCRdb lists TRBD1, though no DNA is available to test this call. The CDR3 has 14 amino acids. Germline V gene lookup returns CDR1 SGHAT and CDR2 FQNNGV. CDR3: CASSLAGGWYEQYF.

The rearrangement uses TRBV3-1 and TRBJ2-7; the D call from TCRdb, TRBD1, cannot be confirmed without DNA. The CDR3 covers 16 residues. Germline V gene sequence: CDR1 LGHDT, CDR2 YNNKEL (reference sequence). The CDR3 sequence: CASSPRRQGAPNEQYF.

The chain links TRBV21-1 to TRBJ1-6; TCRdb's D call of TRBD1 is untestable without DNA. TRBV21-1 is assigned pseudogene status. This CDR3 comprises 16 residues. CDR3 in amino acids: CASSKVPGTHNSPLHF.

This chain uses TRBV5-1 with TRBJ2-1; without DNA, the TCRdb call of TRBD1 cannot be checked. CDR3 length equals 13 residues. Looked up from germline, CDR1 is SGHRS and CDR2 is YFSETQ. CDR3 protein: CASSPLSVDEQFF.

The chain recombines TRBV2 with TRBJ1-6. Germline V gene data show CDR1 as SNHLY and CDR2 as FYNNEI. The CDR3 is 15 amino acids. This CDR3 reads CASAERVQDRSPLHF. The full variable domain, completed using reference TRBV2 and TRBJ1-6, is EPEVTQTPSHQVTQMGQEVILRCVPISNHLYFYWYRQILGQKVEFLVSFYNNEISEKSEIFDDQFSVERPDGSNFTLKIRSTKLEDSAMYFCASAERVQDRSPLHFGNGTRLTVT.

V and J are TRBV3-1 and TRBJ2-3; without DNA, the TCRdb call of TRBD1 cannot be checked. Germline CDR1 LGHDT, CDR2 YNNKEL (reference sequence). The CDR3 loop spans 17 amino acids. CDR3 amino acids: CASSQAGTRTSTDTQYF.

The chain recombines TRBV20-1 with TRBJ1-2; no DNA is available, so the TRBD1 call from TCRdb remains unchecked. Germline V lookup: CDR1 DFQATT, CDR2 SNEGSKA (reference sequence). CDR3 length: 11 amino acids. The CDR3 here is CSASSGDGYTF.